These 22 T cell receptor beta chains originate from one sample sequenced in a study of CD4+ T cells in melanoma. The protocol was immunoSEQ multiplex PCR, while the TCRdb copy is restricted to in-frame clones and leaves out a portion. The data contain 6,400 or so clones, roughly three quarters of them seen just once; the ten biggest clones take up about 32%. Source material: cells from a culture (not recorded whether cultured in vitro). Source of these receptors: a human donor with melanoma.

This chain links TRBV19 with TRBJ2-1; D remains unclear. V lost 3 bases, J lost 4 bases, and 10 bases lay in between. Germline V lookup: CDR1 LNHDA, CDR2 SQIVND (reference sequence). This CDR3 has 14 residues. Here the CDR3 DNA reads TGTGCCAGTAGTATCGGATCCGTGTACAATGAGCAGTTCTTC. This codes for CASSIGSVYNEQFF.

This clone was observed a handful of times. The gene calls are TRBV19 and TRBJ2-2; either TRBD1 or TRBD2 may supply D (5 bases each). The V end was cut by 0 bases, the J end by 4 bases, with 15 bases between. The CDR3 is 17 residues long. Per germline, CDR1 LNHDA and CDR2 SQIVND (reference sequence). CDR3 DNA: TGTGCCAGTAGTATAGATAGGGGACGTAAGATCACCGGGGAGCTGTTTTTT. This sequence encodes CASSIDRGRKITGELFF.

CDR3 DNA sequence: TGCGCCAGCAGCCCCAAGTTGACAGGAGAAGCTTTCTTT. Translating it yields CASSPKLTGEAFF. The V call is TRBV4-3, the J call TRBJ1-1; D perhaps matches TRBD1 (6 bases). This CDR3 comprises 13 residues. CDR1 is LGHNA, CDR2 YSLEER, per germline. Trimming stripped 4 bases from V and 8 bases from J, with 14 bases between.

This clone is medium-sized (0.01 to 0.1%) by share. V usage is TRBV19 and J usage is TRBJ2-5, with a weak D call TRBD1 (5 bases). Germline V CDR1 and CDR2: LNHDA, SQIVND (reference sequence). This CDR3 comprises 13 residues. Trimming shortened V by 4 bases and J by 0 bases, and 6 bases separated the two germline ends. In nucleotides, the CDR3 is TGTGCCAGTAGTACAGGGAACCAAGAGACCCAGTACTTC. This sequence encodes CASSTGNQETQYF.

The rearrangement links TRBV28 to TRBJ2-3, with a possible D match to TRBD1 (6 bases). The CDR3 loop spans 16 amino acids. The V gene lost 5 bases and the J gene lost 2 bases, with 17 bases spanning the gap. In germline, CDR1 is MDHEN, CDR2 SYDVKM. The CDR3 spells CASSTADRTSTDTQYF. CDR3 bases: TGTGCCAGCAGTACTGCCGACAGGACTTCCACAGATACGCAGTATTTT.

This chain joins TRBV4-1 and TRBJ1-3; D remains unclear. Germline V CDR1 and CDR2: MGHRA, YSYEKL. This CDR3 spans 17 amino acids. V shed 4 bases and J shed 0 bases, with 16 bases lying between them. The CDR3 here is CASSPFWLGSSGNTIYF. The CDR3 DNA reads TGCGCCAGCAGCCCCTTTTGGTTAGGCAGCTCTGGAAACACCATATATTTT.

The chain couples TRBV19 to TRBJ1-5; TRBD1 might be the D (5 bases). Germline-derived CDR1 and CDR2 are LNHDA and SQIVND (reference sequence). The CDR3 length is 17 residues. The V and J ends lost 5 bases and 3 bases respectively, with 20 bases between them. The CDR3 protein is CASSPSRGRQINQPQHF. Here the CDR3 DNA reads TGTGCCAGTAGTCCCTCCCGGGGGAGGCAAATCAATCAGCCCCAGCATTTT.

This clone was counted a few times. The chain is built from TRBV11-2 and TRBJ2-2; D remains ambiguous. This CDR3 has 15 amino acids. Looked up from germline, CDR1 is SGHAT and CDR2 is FQNNGV. The V end was cut by 5 bases, the J end by 4 bases, with 14 bases between. The CDR3 spells CASSREGWGTGELFF. CDR3 bases: TGTGCCAGCAGCAGAGAAGGGTGGGGCACCGGGGAGCTGTTTTTT.

The chain carries TRBV11-2 and TRBJ1-1; D ambiguous. This CDR3 is built from 13 residues. Germline values: CDR1 SGHAT, CDR2 FQNNGV. The ends were cut back, 1 base at V and 4 bases at J, with 7 bases in the middle. The CDR3 reads CASSLGIVTEAFF. The CDR3 DNA sequence: TGTGCCAGCAGCTTAGGGATAGTCACTGAAGCTTTCTTT.

The V and J genes are TRBV9 and TRBJ1-5, with D hard to call. V was trimmed by 0 bases and J by 1 base, leaving 8 bases between them. CDR3 size: 15 residues. Germline-derived CDR1 and CDR2 are SGDLS and YYNGEE. The CDR3 sequence: CASSVAGQSNQPQHF. The CDR3 DNA is TGTGCCAGCAGCGTAGCGGGTCAGAGCAATCAGCCCCAGCATTTT.

V gene TRBV7-8 combines with J gene TRBJ2-3; D gene uncertain. Trimming removed 4 bases at V and 6 bases at J, with 8 bases between. CDR3 length equals 12 residues. From germline, CDR1 is SGHVS and CDR2 FQNEAQ. CDR3 DNA sequence: TGTGCCAGCAGCTCATTGGCGGATACGCAGTATTTT. It is translated as CASSSLADTQYF.

This clone was detected a few times. This chain links TRBV14 with TRBJ1-3, with D possibly matching TRBD1 (6 bases). Germline CDR1 SGHDN, CDR2 FVKESK. This CDR3 has 15 residues. Trimming left V 0 bases short and J 3 bases short, with 9 bases between. This CDR3 reads CASSQEGAFGNTIYF. CDR3 nucleotides: TGTGCCAGCAGCCAAGAGGGGGCCTTTGGAAACACCATATATTTT.

The V call is TRBV4-2, the J call TRBJ1-1; D is perhaps TRBD1 (6 bases). Germline CDR1 and CDR2: LGHNA and YNFKEQ. Trimming shortened V by 3 bases and J by 7 bases, and 18 bases separated the two germline ends. The CDR3 contains 15 residues. The CDR3 here is CASSQPYGQRNEAFF. Here the CDR3 DNA reads TGTGCCAGCAGCCAGCCCTACGGACAGCGAAATGAAGCTTTCTTT.

The DNA of the CDR3 is TGCAGCGTTCAGGCCGGACAGAGATACAATGAGCAGTTCTTC. It yields the protein CSVQAGQRYNEQFF. The gene calls are TRBV29-1 and TRBJ2-1; a possible D gene is TRBD1 (6 bases). Trimming pared 5 bases from V and 4 bases from J, leaving 15 bases between. The CDR3 loop spans 14 amino acids. The germline V gene has CDR1 SQVTM and CDR2 ANQGSEA.

This sequence joins TRBV30 and TRBJ2-1; D may correspond to TRBD1 or TRBD2 (5 bases each). The CDR3 totals 14 residues. Germline lookup yields CDR1 GTSNPN and CDR2 SVGIG (reference sequence). V was cut by 0 bases and J by 8 bases, with 14 bases left in between. The CDR3 region is CAWSVRWGTDEQFF. The CDR3 region has the DNA TGTGCCTGGAGTGTACGGTGGGGGACGGATGAGCAGTTCTTC.

The chain couples TRBV30 to TRBJ1-2; perhaps TRBD1 as D (5 bases). Germline CDR1 GTSNPN, CDR2 SVGIG (reference sequence). With 3 bases removed from V and 4 bases from J, the gap between germline ends came to 12 bases. The CDR3 sequence is 13 residues long. CDR3 in amino acids: CAWRGAGSYGYTF. The CDR3 DNA reads as TGTGCCTGGAGAGGCGCAGGGAGCTATGGCTACACCTTC.

The genes are TRBV4-1 and TRBJ2-1, with D uncertain. The V end lost 2 bases, the J end lost 0 bases, and 8 bases lay between the germline ends. The CDR3 has 15 amino acids. From germline, CDR1 is MGHRA and CDR2 YSYEKL. The CDR3 region is CASSQLGSSYNEQFF. CDR3 DNA: TGCGCCAGCAGCCAACTGGGATCCTCCTACAATGAGCAGTTCTTC.

The chain carries TRBV6-5 and TRBJ2-6, with unresolved D. CDR3 size: 16 residues. V gave up 2 bases and J gave up 0 bases, with 8 bases separating them. Looked up from germline, CDR1 is MNHEY and CDR2 is SVGAGI. CDR3 amino acids: CASSYGRVSGANVLTF. The CDR3 bases are TGTGCCAGCAGTTACGGAAGAGTCTCTGGGGCCAACGTCCTGACTTTC.

The chain recombines TRBV3-1 (or the pseudogene TRBV3-2) with TRBJ2-7; D gene ambiguous. The CDR3 contains 12 residues. Germline V gene sequence: CDR1 LGHDT, CDR2 YNNKEL (reference sequence). V was pared by 1 base and J by 3 bases, with 4 bases between. The CDR3 region is CASSQAVYEQYF. CDR3 coding DNA: TGTGCCAGCAGCCAAGCAGTCTACGAGCAGTACTTC.

The chain uses TRBV30 and TRBJ2-7; D perhaps matches TRBD1 (6 bases). The CDR3 covers 12 residues. Trimming left V 4 bases short and J 0 bases short, with 7 bases between. The V gene's germline CDR1 is GTSNPN and CDR2 SVGIG (reference sequence). Here the CDR3 reads CAWTDSSYEQYF. The DNA of the CDR3 is TGTGCCTGGACGGACAGCTCCTACGAGCAGTACTTC. Full variable domain (remainder filled in from reference TRBV30 and TRBJ2-7): SQTIHQWPATLVQPVGSPLSLECTVEGTSNPNLYWYRQAAGRGLQLLFYSVGIGQISSEVPQNLSASRPQDRQFILSSKKLLLSDSGFYLCAWTDSSYEQYFGPGTRLTVT.

This clone was seen only once. CDR3 amino acids: CASCIDSVGPDTQYF. CDR3 nucleotide sequence: TGTGCCAGCTGCATTGACTCCGTGGGTCCAGATACGCAGTATTTT. V is TRBV2 and J is TRBJ2-3; D not resolved. Germline assignment: CDR1 SNHLY and CDR2 FYNNEI. Trimming removed 8 bases from V and 4 bases from J, with 19 bases in between. This CDR3 has 15 amino acids.

V gene TRBV13 combines with J gene TRBJ1-4; TRBD1 matches at 7 bases. In germline, CDR1 is PRHDT, CDR2 FYEKMQ (reference sequence). After removal of 5 bases from V and 8 bases from J, the junction contained 14 bases not matched to a gene. This CDR3 contains 16 residues. CDR3 DNA: TGTGCCAGCAGCGCCCAATTAGACAGGGATCGGGAAAAACTGTTTTTT. It yields the protein CASSAQLDRDREKLFF.